These 3 T cell receptor beta chains originate from one sample sequenced in a study of blood T cell repertoires in COVID-19. Data came from immunoSEQ multiplex PCR; TCRdb stores just in-frame clones and leaves some out. The sample lists over 150,000 clones; 80% to 85% were seen once. The material sequenced was peripheral blood. The receptor source for this set is a young man with active or convalescent COVID-19.

This clone was observed once. The rearrangement links TRBV29-1 to TRBJ2-7; D is perhaps TRBD1 (6 bases). Germline CDR1 reads SQVTM; CDR2 reads ANQGSEA. The CDR3 loop spans 13 amino acids. V was trimmed by 0 bases and J by 4 bases, leaving 10 bases between them. The CDR3 DNA reads as TGCAGCGTTGAAGAGGGGGCAACGTACGAGCAGTACTTC. As protein: CSVEEGATYEQYF.

The rearrangement links TRBV6-1 to TRBJ1-3; D is ambiguous. CDR3 size: 15 residues. The germline V gene encodes CDR1 MNHNS and CDR2 SASEGT. With 3 bases removed from V and 0 bases from J, the gap between germline ends came to 9 bases. CDR3 protein: CASSDGFHSGNTIYF. As DNA, the CDR3 is TGTGCCAGCAGTGACGGGTTCCACTCTGGAAACACCATATATTTT.

J is TRBJ1-2 and V is TRBV7-9; D remains ambiguous. V was clipped by 5 bases and J by 4 bases, with 17 bases between them. Per the germline V gene, CDR1 is SEHNR and CDR2 is FQNEAQ (reference sequence). There are 15 residues in the CDR3. For the CDR3, the DNA is TGTGCCAGCAGCCCCAGTACCGGGGAGGCCTATGGCTACACCTTC. Its protein product is CASSPSTGEAYGYTF.